This TCR beta chain was sequenced during a study of monozygotic twins with cystic fibrosis (dated by TCRdb to the early 2020s). A note on the overall study: Barcoded libraries were prepared from three micrograms of fragmented DNA with about 15 PCR cycles. To gauge how much genetics shapes V and J gene usage, the researchers compared TCR beta repertoires both within and across 16 monozygotic twin pairs who have cystic fibrosis. The cohort included ten female and six male twin pairs, mostly children and adolescents, aged roughly 2.0 to 40 years with a median of approximately 8.9 years. Twins were ranked among about a thousand cohort participants for weight-for-height and FEVPerc (FEV1 disease centile) at the day of blood sampling. Data for three of the twin pairs had been reported earlier in a different context.

Following the manufacturer's instructions, the researchers used the immunoSEQ immune profiling system to amplify TCR beta CDR3 regions via multiplex PCR. Sequencing was performed on an Illumina NextSeq system. In the original analysis: Sequence data were processed on the immunoSEQ Analyzer platform, and clonality was computed as the square root of Simpson's index of productive rearrangements. Jensen-Shannon distance served as the measure of similarity in V and J usage, while OLGA was used to compute CDR3 generation probabilities. Shared CDR3 sequences were searched against the immuneACCESS database (August 2020) and VDJdb (December 2020). TCRdb carries this immuneACCESS record with in-frame sequences only. Its versions omit some clonotypes, under half of them owing to an unresolved V gene in the studies checked, with the rest unexplained. That table furnishes V, J and clone size, whereas the DNA furnished D and trimming. This sample lists 36,000 or so clones; about 90% were detected once. About 0.2% of the sample lies in the top ten.

Overall study outcomes, separate from this receptor: Simpson clonality was generally low (median about 0.009), which suggests a naive-dominated repertoire, and clonality was higher in the most severely affected patients. In 13 of 16 pairs, V gene usage most closely resembled the co-twin's, and the same held for J usage in 8 of 16 pairs, a pattern suggesting genetic constraints. Significantly higher nucleotide-identical clonotype sharing was observed within monozygotic CF twin pairs than between unrelated CF individuals (P = 0.000026, Mann-Whitney). Only a small cohort was studied, and no association of shared CDR3 numbers with age, concordance or disease severity was found.

The twin pairs came from the European Cystic Fibrosis Twin and Sibling Study Cohort, a cohort that recruited patients from 150 to 200 CF clinics across 14 European countries. Both zygosity and CFTR genotype were checked in-house, and zygosity was tested with multiplex PCR across nine short tandem repeat loci. Peripheral blood was sampled from each twin, with clinical parameters recorded on the day of blood sampling. Genomic DNA was isolated from peripheral blood cells with phenol/chloroform and kept in TE buffer at 4 degrees C. This clone was seen a single time. It has no known antigen specificity. The input lacks base qualities; no much larger clone sits a single base away. The receptor's source is a boy under 10 years old with cystic fibrosis. Input material: blood.

This receptor carries the CDR3 CASSLGVNYGYTF. The sequenced DNA: TGTGCCAGCAGCTTAGGGGTTAACTATGGCTACACCTTC. Rearrangement joined TRBV7-8 to TRBJ1-2, with the D gene not clear enough to name. The germline ends are 4 bases apart after V is trimmed by 1 base and J by 1 base. The germline V gene sets CDR1 to SGHVS and CDR2 to FQNEAQ. The CDR3 sequence holds 13 residues, the cysteine and phenylalanine included. Only the CDR3 DNA is retained, 39 bases long and in frame from the first base. Joined to the reference TRBV7-8 and TRBJ1-2 proteins, this CDR3 gives the full variable domain: GAGVSQSPRYKVAKRGQDVALRCDPISGHVSLFWYQQALGQGPEFLTYFQNEAQLDKSGLPSDRFFAERPEGSVSTLKIQRTQQEDSAVYLCASSLGVNYGYTFGSGTRLTVV.